A single sample is the source of the 19 T cell receptor beta chains below, sequenced in a study of blood T cells in healthy people across ages. Combining a sample-barcoded 5' primer with a J-beta primer mix, a second PCR ran for roughly 7 to 11 cycles. TCRdb itself ran the 5' RACE reads through MiXCR, one entry per CDR3 protein. The table records around 970,000 distinct CDR3 sequences, roughly 51% of them present only once. The sequencing sample was made of blood. The receptors derive from a woman in her sixties in good health.

The chain joins TRBV11-2 to TRBJ2-5; TRBD2 matches at 9 bases. With V trimmed by 4 bases and J by 5 bases, 11 bases remained unmatched. Germline V gene sequence: CDR1 SGHAT, CDR2 FQNNGV. The CDR3 totals 16 residues. CDR3 sequence reads: CASSSSLSGSLETQYF. CDR3 nucleotides: TGTGCCAGCAGCTCCTCTCTTAGCGGGAGTCTCGAGACCCAGTACTTC.

This clonotype has just a few counts. CDR3 region: CASRRTTSTDTQYF. CDR3 coding DNA: TGCGCCAGCAGGCGGACCACTAGCACAGATACGCAGTATTTT. The chain employs TRBV5-1 and TRBJ2-3; D is undetermined. The CDR3 sequence is 14 residues long. Germline V gene data show CDR1 as SGHRS and CDR2 as YFSETQ. Between the trimmed V and J ends, which lost 5 bases and 0 bases, there was a span of 10 bases.

This clonotype was detected only a few times. The rearrangement uses TRBV4-2 and TRBJ2-5; 10 bases are shared with TRBD2. CDR3 length: 16 residues. Germline CDR1 reads LGHNA; CDR2 reads YNFKEQ. Trimming cost V 2 bases and J 5 bases; bases outside gene matches: 8. In nucleotides, the CDR3 is TGTGCCAGCAGCCAACCTAGCGGGAGAGGTCGCGAGACCCAGTACTTC. Translation: CASSQPSGRGRETQYF.

In this sample, this clonotype turned up many times. The rearrangement links TRBV18 to TRBJ2-7; 7 bases fit TRBD2. The trim removed 3 bases at V and 2 bases at J, leaving 4 bases unmatched. This CDR3 is 14 amino acids long. Germline values: CDR1 KGHSH, CDR2 LQKENI. CDR3 residues: CASSPPGGPYEQYF. Here the CDR3 DNA reads TGTGCCAGCTCACCTCCGGGAGGACCCTACGAGCAGTACTTC.

This clonotype appeared a few times. The rearrangement joins TRBV12-3 or TRBV12-4 to TRBJ2-5; D perhaps matches TRBD2 (5 bases). The CDR3 is made up of 13 amino acids. Trimming stripped 6 bases from V and 7 bases from J, with 15 bases between. CDR3 amino acids: CASSPSGYVTQYF. The DNA of the CDR3 is TGTGCCAGCAGCCCATCGGGATACGTGACCCAGTACTTC.

This clonotype has only a few counts. The chain couples TRBV20-1 to TRBJ1-5; 9 bases are a match to TRBD1. Germline CDR1 DFQATT, CDR2 SNEGSKA (reference sequence). The CDR3 runs 13 residues. J gave up 10 bases and V 6 bases, and 10 bases lay outside the gene matches. This chain's CDR3 is CSASSGTGKPQHF. In nucleotides, the CDR3 is TGCAGTGCCTCGTCCGGGACAGGGAAACCCCAGCATTTT.

V gene TRBV20-1 combines with J gene TRBJ2-4, with D possibly TRBD1 on 5 matching bases. TRBJ2-7 explains the end of the DNA better; the J call may be wrong. Germline CDR1 is DFQATT and CDR2 is SNEGSKA (reference sequence). The CDR3 consists of 13 residues. The chain's CDR3 is CSARADRTYEQYF. DNA of the CDR3: TGCAGTGCTAGAGCCGACAGAACCTACGAGCAGTACTTC.

This chain joins TRBV2 and TRBJ2-7; D may be TRBD2 (6 bases). Germline assignment: CDR1 SNHLY and CDR2 FYNNEI. V shed 6 bases and J shed 2 bases, with 14 bases lying between them. The CDR3 is 14 residues long. CDR3: CASRETGLPYEQYF. CDR3 sequence (DNA): TGTGCCAGCAGGGAAACGGGACTCCCCTACGAGCAGTACTTC.

The chain couples TRBV20-1 to TRBJ2-5; 8 bases align to TRBD1. V was clipped by 4 bases and J by 4 bases; unmatched bases: 14. This CDR3 spans 16 amino acids. The germline V gene has CDR1 DFQATT and CDR2 SNEGSKA (reference sequence). The CDR3 here is CSATQHGAGGAETQYF. CDR3 nucleotides: TGCAGTGCTACACAACACGGGGCAGGGGGCGCAGAGACCCAGTACTTC.

CDR3 coding DNA: TGTGCCAGCCATCTGTTCCGCGGGGAGACCCAGTACTTC. It is translated as CASHLFRGETQYF. The genes are TRBV5-4 and TRBJ2-4; TRBD2 is a possible D gene (5 bases). The J call may be faulty, since TRBJ2-5 better matches the DNA end. The CDR3 loop spans 13 amino acids. Germline V lookup: CDR1 SGHNT, CDR2 YYREEE (reference sequence).

In this sample, this clonotype turned up once. The chain has TRBV20-1 and TRBJ2-5; weak D call: TRBD2 (6 bases). The CDR3 sequence is 14 residues long. Germline lookup yields CDR1 DFQATT and CDR2 SNEGSKA (reference sequence). V lost 6 bases and J lost 1, with 15 bases in between. CDR3 sequence: CSALPGAGQETQYF. CDR3 DNA sequence: TGCAGTGCGCTCCCAGGAGCGGGCCAAGAGACCCAGTACTTC.

The chain uses TRBV12-3 or TRBV12-4 and TRBJ1-1, with D possibly TRBD1 on 5 matching bases. The CDR3 length is 12 residues. With 6 bases removed from V and 4 bases from J, the gap between germline ends came to 9 bases. CDR3 DNA sequence: TGTGCCAGCAGGGTGGGACCCACTGAAGCTTTCTTT. It yields the protein CASRVGPTEAFF.

The chain recombines TRBV27 with TRBJ2-5; tentatively, D is TRBD1 or TRBD2 (6 bases each). V was clipped by 5 bases and J by 13 bases, with 29 bases between them. The CDR3 sequence is 16 residues long. Germline CDR1 is MNHEY and CDR2 is SMNVEV (reference sequence). Here the CDR3 reads CASSPQGGGPYYERYF. The CDR3 DNA reads TGTGCCAGCAGTCCCCAAGGGGGAGGTCCCTACTACGAGCGGTACTTC.

This clonotype was observed a handful of times. The chain is built from TRBV7-2 and TRBJ2-5; D not certain. Trimming took 1 base from V and 4 from J, leaving 10 bases between them. Per germline, CDR1 SGHTA and CDR2 FQGNSA. The CDR3 has 14 residues. The CDR3 spells CASSLVAGGETQYF. The CDR3, as DNA: TGTGCCAGCAGCTTAGTAGCAGGCGGAGAGACCCAGTACTTC.

J is TRBJ1-1 and V is TRBV29-1; 8 bases fit TRBD1. The CDR3 has 13 amino acids. The V gene end was trimmed by 6 bases and the J gene end by 1 base; junction bases not matched to a gene: 4. Germline V gene sequence: CDR1 SQVTM, CDR2 ANQGSEA. The CDR3, as DNA: TGCAGCGTCGGACAGGGCCGGAACACTGAAGCTTTCTTT. Protein: CSVGQGRNTEAFF.

This clonotype was seen a few times. Here the CDR3 DNA reads TGTGCCAGCAGCAAAGGGCCGGGACTCTTTGGGGAGACCAAAAACATTCAGTACTTC. As protein: CASSKGPGLFGETKNIQYF. The chain combines TRBV7-8 with TRBJ2-4; D possibly corresponds to TRBD2 (6 bases). The CDR3 sequence is 19 residues long. The V gene lost 5 bases and the J gene lost 2 bases, with 25 bases spanning the gap. The V gene's germline CDR1 is SGHVS and CDR2 FQNEAQ.

This clonotype was seen ten or more times. V is TRBV27 and J is TRBJ2-7; D possibly uses TRBD1 or TRBD2 (5 bases each). Germline CDR1 is MNHEY and CDR2 is SMNVEV (reference sequence). CDR3 length equals 13 residues. V lost 6 bases and J 4 bases, leaving 13 bases between the germline ends. Here the CDR3 reads CASSRVGGYEQYF. The DNA for the CDR3 is TGTGCCAGCAGCCGAGTTGGGGGATACGAGCAGTACTTC.

The V call is TRBV30, the J call TRBJ2-1, with a tentative D call TRBD2 (6 bases). V lost 4 bases to trimming and J lost 2 bases, with 9 bases between them. CDR1 is GTSNPN, CDR2 SVGIG, per germline (reference sequence). This CDR3 has 13 residues. The CDR3: CAWTSEAYNEQFF. The CDR3 DNA is TGTGCCTGGACTAGCGAGGCCTACAATGAGCAGTTCTTC.

Of note for this clonotype: A read error may account for a junction end that differs from germline. The gene calls are TRBV5-5 and TRBJ2-7, with D perhaps TRBD2 (6 bases). CDR3 length: 14 amino acids. Germline-derived CDR1 and CDR2 are SGHKS and YYEKEE (reference sequence). The CDR3 nucleotides read TGTGCCGGCAGCTTGCGGGGACCCCTCTACGAGCAGTACTTC. It specifies CAGSLRGPLYEQYF.